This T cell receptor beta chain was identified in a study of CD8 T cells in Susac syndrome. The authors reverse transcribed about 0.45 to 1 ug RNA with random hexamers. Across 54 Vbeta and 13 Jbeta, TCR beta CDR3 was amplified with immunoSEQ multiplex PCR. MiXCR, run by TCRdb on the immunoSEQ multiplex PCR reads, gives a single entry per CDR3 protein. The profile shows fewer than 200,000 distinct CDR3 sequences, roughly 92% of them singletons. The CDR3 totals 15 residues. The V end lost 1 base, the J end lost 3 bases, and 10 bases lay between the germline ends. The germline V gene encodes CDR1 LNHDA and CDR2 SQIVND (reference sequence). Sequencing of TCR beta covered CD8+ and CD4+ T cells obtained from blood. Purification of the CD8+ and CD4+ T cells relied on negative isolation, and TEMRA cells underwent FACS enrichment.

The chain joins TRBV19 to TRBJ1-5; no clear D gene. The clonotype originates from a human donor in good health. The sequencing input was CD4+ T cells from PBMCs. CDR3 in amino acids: CASSIGSTPNQPQHF. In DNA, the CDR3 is TGTGCCAGTAGTATAGGGAGTACTCCCAATCAGCCCCAGCATTTT.